Below, 18 T cell receptor beta chains from the same sample are listed, as sequenced in a study of CD4 T cells in relation to SARS-CoV-2 and coronaviruses. The unexposed donors gave CD4+ T cells in about 2011-2018, prior to COVID-19. Isolation of CD4+ T cells took place after around eleven days in culture. These TCRs are of unknown antigen specificity. Produced via immunoSEQ multiplex PCR; TCRdb's table is partial and in-frame only. This table holds more than 20,000 clones, roughly 73% found once. Source material: CD4+ T cells from PBMCs, cultured in vitro. These receptors all come from a human donor in good health.

A few counts support this clone. The rearrangement links TRBV29-1 to TRBJ1-5, with 7 bases aligning to TRBD1. CDR3 length: 14 residues. Germline loops: CDR1 SQVTM, CDR2 ANQGSEA. The ends lost 4 bases at V and 4 bases at J; junction bases unmatched: 7. CDR3 sequence: CSVGQGKANQPQHF. DNA for the CDR3: TGCAGCGTTGGACAGGGTAAAGCAAATCAGCCCCAGCATTTT. Full variable domain (missing parts from reference TRBV29-1 and TRBJ1-5): SAVISQKPSRDICQRGTSLTIQCQVDSQVTMMFWYRQQPGQSLTLIATANQGSEATYESGFVIDKFPISRPNLTFSTLTVSNMSPEDSSIYLCSVGQGKANQPQHFGDGTRLSIL.

V usage is TRBV12-3 or TRBV12-4 and J usage is TRBJ2-3; D uncertain. This CDR3 spans 13 amino acids. With 4 bases removed from V and 7 bases from J, the gap between germline ends came to 12 bases. The CDR3 region is CASSSDQRNTQYF. CDR3 in DNA: TGTGCCAGCAGTTCCGACCAGCGTAATACGCAGTATTTT.

The rearrangement uses TRBV28 and TRBJ2-3; 10 nucleotides align to TRBD2. Unmatched junction bases numbered 5, after V lost 6 bases and J lost 2 bases. Germline lookup yields CDR1 MDHEN and CDR2 SYDVKM. This CDR3 has 15 amino acids. The CDR3 bases are TGTGCCAGCAGGGGTGGACTAGCGGACACAGATACGCAGTATTTT. It encodes CASRGGLADTDTQYF.

This chain links TRBV6-5 with TRBJ1-6; D not certain. Trimming removed 6 bases from V and 9 bases from J, with 12 bases in between. CDR1 is MNHEY, CDR2 SVGAGI, per germline. The CDR3 loop spans 13 amino acids. The DNA for the CDR3 is TGTGCCAGCAGGGGCGGCGTCTCTTCACCCCTCCACTTT. Amino acid sequence: CASRGGVSSPLHF.

The chain carries TRBV9 and TRBJ2-7; 7 bases are a match to TRBD1. CDR3 length: 14 residues. The germline V gene has CDR1 SGDLS and CDR2 YYNGEE. Unmatched junction bases numbered 4, after V lost 0 bases and J lost 4 bases. The CDR3 protein is CASSVGGGFYEQYF. The CDR3, as DNA: TGTGCCAGCAGCGTAGGAGGGGGCTTTTACGAGCAGTACTTC.

The gene calls are TRBV6-4 and TRBJ2-7; 9 nucleotides line up with TRBD2. The V gene end was trimmed by 5 bases and the J gene end by 1 base; junction bases not matched to a gene: 3. The germline gives CDR1 MRHNA, CDR2 SNTAGT. The CDR3 sequence is 14 residues long. The CDR3 is CASSLREGSYEQYF. In nucleotides, the CDR3 is TGTGCCAGCAGTCTGCGGGAGGGGTCCTACGAGCAGTACTTC.

This CDR3 is CASSTGTGDEKLFF. The CDR3 coding sequence is TGTGCCAGCAGTACCGGGACAGGGGATGAAAAACTGTTTTTT. This chain uses TRBV2 with TRBJ1-4; TRBD1 agrees at 10 bases. This CDR3 has 14 amino acids. With V trimmed by 5 bases and J by 6 bases, 3 bases remained unmatched. Germline V CDR1 and CDR2: SNHLY, FYNNEI.

The rearrangement uses TRBV5-1 and TRBJ2-5; D possibly matches TRBD1 or TRBD2 (6 bases each). The CDR3 has 14 amino acids. Germline V gene sequence: CDR1 SGHRS, CDR2 YFSETQ. Trimming left V 5 bases short and J 7 bases short, with 18 bases between. In DNA, the CDR3 is TGCGCCAGCAGTTCCAGGGACGGAGGGGGGACCCAGTACTTC. It encodes CASSSRDGGGTQYF. Together with reference TRBV5-1 and TRBJ2-5, the CDR3 gives the full variable domain: KAGVTQTPRYLIKTRGQQVTLSCSPISGHRSVSWYQQTPGQGLQFLFEYFSETQRNKGNFPGRFSGRQFSNSRSEMNVSTLELGDSALYLCASSSRDGGGTQYFGPGTRLLVL.

The V call is TRBV7-3, the J call TRBJ2-3; D is possibly TRBD2 (5 bases). The V end lost 2 bases, the J end lost 0 bases, and 9 bases lay between the germline ends. This CDR3 has 15 amino acids. Germline V gives CDR1 SGHTA, CDR2 FQGTGA. The CDR3 loop is CASSLLGGSTDTQYF. CDR3 coding DNA: TGTGCCAGCAGCTTATTAGGCGGGAGCACAGATACGCAGTATTTT.

The chain uses TRBV19 and TRBJ1-1; D is perhaps TRBD1 (6 bases). The ends were cut back, 5 bases at V and 4 bases at J, with 11 bases in the middle. Looked up from germline, CDR1 is LNHDA and CDR2 is SQIVND (reference sequence). The CDR3 totals 13 residues. The CDR3 spells CASSVQGPTEAFF. The DNA of the CDR3 is TGTGCCAGTAGTGTACAGGGTCCCACTGAAGCTTTCTTT. The whole variable domain, remainder taken from reference TRBV19 and TRBJ1-1, is DGGITQSPKYLFRKEGQNVTLSCEQNLNHDAMYWYRQDPGQGLRLIYYSQIVNDFQKGDIAEGYSVSREKKESFPLTVTSAQKNPTAFYLCASSVQGPTEAFFGQGTRLTVV.

V and J are TRBV7-5 and TRBJ1-2. TRBV7-5 corresponds to a pseudogene. This CDR3 comprises 14 residues. For the CDR3, the DNA is TGTGCCAGAAGCGGCACTCCGGGATTCTATGGCTACACCTTC. Translating it yields CARSGTPGFYGYTF.

This chain links TRBV5-1 with TRBJ1-6; no clear D. Looked up from germline, CDR1 is SGHRS and CDR2 is YFSETQ. The germline V and J ends were trimmed by 0 bases and 10 bases, with 8 bases remaining between them. The CDR3 totals 13 residues. The chain's CDR3 is CASSLGQRSPLHF. The CDR3 bases are TGCGCCAGCAGCTTGGGTCAGCGCTCACCCCTCCACTTT.

V and J are TRBV19 and TRBJ2-3; 13 bases line up with TRBD2. The V gene end was trimmed by 5 bases and the J gene end by 4 bases; junction bases not matched to a gene: 9. Germline CDR1 and CDR2: LNHDA and SQIVND (reference sequence). There are 17 residues in the CDR3. This CDR3 reads CASSAWTSGSVSDTQYF. CDR3 DNA: TGTGCCAGTAGTGCCTGGACTAGCGGGAGTGTATCAGATACGCAGTATTTT. Combining the CDR3 with reference TRBV19 and TRBJ2-3 gives the whole variable domain DGGITQSPKYLFRKEGQNVTLSCEQNLNHDAMYWYRQDPGQGLRLIYYSQIVNDFQKGDIAEGYSVSREKKESFPLTVTSAQKNPTAFYLCASSAWTSGSVSDTQYFGPGTRLTVL.

The chain links TRBV7-8 to TRBJ2-7; 8 bases agree with TRBD2. Germline V gene lookup returns CDR1 SGHVS and CDR2 FQNEAQ. CDR3 length: 15 amino acids. V gave up 5 bases and J gave up 2 bases; unmatched junction bases: 8. CDR3 loop: CASSLGGGQTYEQYF. The CDR3 nucleotides are TGTGCCAGCAGCCTGGGCGGGGGGCAGACCTACGAGCAGTACTTC.

This chain uses TRBV7-8 with TRBJ2-7, with D possibly TRBD2 on 5 matching bases. The ends were cut back, 8 bases at V and 3 bases at J, with 20 bases in the middle. Germline V gene data show CDR1 as SGHVS and CDR2 as FQNEAQ. The CDR3 is 15 residues long. CDR3 sequence: CASRSGGPNVYEQYF. CDR3 in DNA: TGTGCCAGCCGCTCCGGAGGTCCAAACGTCTACGAGCAGTACTTC.

The gene calls are TRBV5-6 and TRBJ1-6; D is unresolved. This CDR3 has 13 residues. The V end was cut by 1 base, the J end by 9 bases, with 8 bases between. Germline CDR1 SGHDT, CDR2 YYEEEE. The CDR3 nucleotides are TGTGCCAGCAGCTTGATTGAGGGTTCACCCCTCCACTTT. The encoded protein is CASSLIEGSPLHF. The complete variable domain, with remaining parts taken from reference TRBV5-6 and TRBJ1-6, reads DAGVTQSPTHLIKTRGQQVTLRCSPKSGHDTVSWYQQALGQGPQFIFQYYEEEERQRGNFPDRFSGHQFPNYSSELNVNALLLGDSALYLCASSLIEGSPLHFGNGTRLTVT.

The rearrangement links TRBV11-2 to TRBJ2-7; 7 bases agree with TRBD1. CDR3 length equals 14 residues. Germline CDR1 and CDR2: SGHAT and FQNNGV. The trim removed 5 bases at V and 3 bases at J, leaving 7 bases unmatched. The CDR3 nucleotides read TGTGCCAGCAGCCGGGACAGACACCTCTACGAGCAGTACTTC. The encoded protein is CASSRDRHLYEQYF.

V usage is TRBV24-1 and J usage is TRBJ2-5; no reliable D call. Germline CDR1 and CDR2: KGHDR and SFDVKD. The CDR3 extends over 15 amino acids. Trimming shortened V by 1 base and J by 2 bases, and 10 bases separated the two germline ends. The CDR3 nucleotides are TGTGCCACCAGTGATTTTGGCCGAAAGCAAGAGACCCAGTACTTC. Its protein is CATSDFGRKQETQYF.